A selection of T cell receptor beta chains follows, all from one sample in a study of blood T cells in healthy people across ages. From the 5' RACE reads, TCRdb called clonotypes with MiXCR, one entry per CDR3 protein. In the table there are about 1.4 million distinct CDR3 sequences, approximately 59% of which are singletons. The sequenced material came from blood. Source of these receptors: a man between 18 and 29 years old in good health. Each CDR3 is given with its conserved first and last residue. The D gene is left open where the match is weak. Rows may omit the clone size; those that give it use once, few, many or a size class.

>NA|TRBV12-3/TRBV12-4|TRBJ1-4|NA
TGTGCCAGCATGGGGAGGGTAAATGGGCCAACTAATGAAAAACTGTTTTTT
CASMGRVNGPTNEKLFF
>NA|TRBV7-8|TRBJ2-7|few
TGTGCCAGCAGCCAGAGACTGGGGAACTACGAGCAGTACTTC
CASSQRLGNYEQYF
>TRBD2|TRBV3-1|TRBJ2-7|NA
TGTGCCAGCAGCCAAGATCCGGGGGGGGCCGCCGAGCAGTACTTC
CASSQDPGGAAEQYF
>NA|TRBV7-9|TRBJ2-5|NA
TGTGCCAGCAGCCCGCCGGGGGGCAGACTCCAAGAGACCCAGTACTTC
CASSPPGGRLQETQYF
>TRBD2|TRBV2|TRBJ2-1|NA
TGTGCCAGCAGCGGGGTGACTAGCGGGAGTATCGATGAGCAGTTCTTC
CASSGVTSGSIDEQFF
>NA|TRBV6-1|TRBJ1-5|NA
TGTGCCAGCTCCTCCGAGCAGCCCCAGCATTTT
CASSSEQPQHF
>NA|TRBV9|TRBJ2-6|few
TGTGCCAGCAGCGTAGGGTCGGGGTCTGGGGCCAACGTCCTGACTTTC
CASSVGSGSGANVLTF
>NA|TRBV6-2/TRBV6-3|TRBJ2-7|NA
TGTGCCAGCAGTTACTCGATTTCGTCCGAGCAGTACTTC
CASSYSISSEQYF
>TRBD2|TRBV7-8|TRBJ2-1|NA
TGTGCCAGCAGCTTACTTCCAACTAGCGGAGGGAATGGGCAGTTCTTC
CASSLLPTSGGNGQFF
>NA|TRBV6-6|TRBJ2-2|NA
TGTGCCAGCAGTTACTCTTTGCCGGGGGCGGGTACCGGGGAGCTGTTTTTT
CASSYSLPGAGTGELFF
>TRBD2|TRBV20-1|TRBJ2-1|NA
TGCAGTGCTAGGCCATCGGGACTAGGCGGAGTCCTGTTCTTC
CSARPSGLGGVLFF
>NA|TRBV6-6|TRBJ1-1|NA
TGTGCCAGCAGTTACTCTACTGGCGGGGGCACTGAAGCTTTCTTT
CASSYSTGGGTEAFF
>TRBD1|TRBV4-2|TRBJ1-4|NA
TGTGCCAGCAGCCAGGGGACAGGGCGGCTGTTTTTT
CASSQGTGRLFF
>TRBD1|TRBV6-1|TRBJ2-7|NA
TGTGCCAGCAGACAGGGGGCTTTCGAGCAGTACTTC
CASRQGAFEQYF
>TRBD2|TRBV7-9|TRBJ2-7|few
TGTGCCAGCAGCTCCAAACTAGCGGGAAGCTACGAGCAGTACTTC
CASSSKLAGSYEQYF
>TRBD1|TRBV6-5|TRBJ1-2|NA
TGTGCCAGCAGTTACGACAGGGTTGGTTATGGCTACACCTTC
CASSYDRVGYGYTF
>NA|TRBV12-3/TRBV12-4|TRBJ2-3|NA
TGTGCCAGCAGTTTAGGCTATGACAGAAAAGATACGCAGTATTTT
CASSLGYDRKDTQYF
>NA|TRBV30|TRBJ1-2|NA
TGTGCCTGGAGGCCCAGGGATGGCTACACCTTC
CAWRPRDGYTF
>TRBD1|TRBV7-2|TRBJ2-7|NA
TGTGCCAGCAGCACACAAGCCGGGACAGGGGGTGGCGAGCAGTACTTC
CASSTQAGTGGGEQYF
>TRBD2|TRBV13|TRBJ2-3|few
TGTGCCAGCAGCCCGGAACGGACTAGGCGCGATACGCAGTATTTT
CASSPERTRRDTQYF
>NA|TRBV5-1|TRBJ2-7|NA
TGCGCCAGCAGCTTCGGTCGGGTGGCATCATACGAGCAGTACTTC
CASSFGRVASYEQYF